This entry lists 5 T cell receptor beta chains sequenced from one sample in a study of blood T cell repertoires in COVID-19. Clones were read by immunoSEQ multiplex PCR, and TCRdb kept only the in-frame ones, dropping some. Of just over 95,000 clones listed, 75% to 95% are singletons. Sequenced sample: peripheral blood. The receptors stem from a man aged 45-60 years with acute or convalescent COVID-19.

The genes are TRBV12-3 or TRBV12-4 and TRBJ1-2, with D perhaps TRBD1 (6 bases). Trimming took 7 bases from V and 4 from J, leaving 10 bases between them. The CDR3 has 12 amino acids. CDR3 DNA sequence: TGTGCCAGCACTGACAGGATCTATGGCTACACCTTC. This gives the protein CASTDRIYGYTF.

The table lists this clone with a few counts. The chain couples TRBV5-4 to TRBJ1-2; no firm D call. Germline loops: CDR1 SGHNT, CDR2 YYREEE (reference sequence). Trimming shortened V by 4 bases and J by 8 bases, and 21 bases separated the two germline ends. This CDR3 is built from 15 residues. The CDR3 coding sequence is TGTGCCAGCAGCCCCCCGGCAGGCGGGTCTATCGGCTACACCTTC. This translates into CASSPPAGGSIGYTF.

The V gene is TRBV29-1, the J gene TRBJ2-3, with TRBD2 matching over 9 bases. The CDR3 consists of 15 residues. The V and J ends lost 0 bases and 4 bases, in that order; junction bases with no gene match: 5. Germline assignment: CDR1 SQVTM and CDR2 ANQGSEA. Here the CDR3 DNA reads TGCAGCGTTGAAGATTCTAGCGGGAAGTCAGATACGCAGTATTTT. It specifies CSVEDSSGKSDTQYF.

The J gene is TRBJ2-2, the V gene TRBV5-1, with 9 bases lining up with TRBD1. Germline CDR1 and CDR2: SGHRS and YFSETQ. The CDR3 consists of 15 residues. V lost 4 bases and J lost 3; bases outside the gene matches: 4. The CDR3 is CASSDRDRDTGELFF. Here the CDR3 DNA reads TGCGCCAGCAGCGATAGGGACAGGGACACCGGGGAGCTGTTTTTT.

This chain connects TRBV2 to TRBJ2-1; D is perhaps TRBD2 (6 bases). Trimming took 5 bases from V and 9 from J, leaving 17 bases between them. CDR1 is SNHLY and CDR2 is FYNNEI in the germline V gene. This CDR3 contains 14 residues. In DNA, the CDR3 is TGTGCCAGCAGTCTAGAGGGGACTCAGAGTGAGCAGTTCTTC. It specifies CASSLEGTQSEQFF. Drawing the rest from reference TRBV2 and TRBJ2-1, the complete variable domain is EPEVTQTPSHQVTQMGQEVILRCVPISNHLYFYWYRQILGQKVEFLVSFYNNEISEKSEIFDDQFSVERPDGSNFTLKIRSTKLEDSAMYFCASSLEGTQSEQFFGPGTRLTVL.